This T cell receptor beta chain was found in a study of T cells in Graves' hyperthyroidism and ophthalmopathy (dated by TCRdb to about 2019). For the study in its entirety: Peripheral blood samples were taken at initial diagnosis, before any treatment was given. Following sampling, methimazole starting at 30 mg daily was given to hyperthyroidism patients, and high-dose intravenous methylprednisolone was given to ophthalmopathy patients. The roughly 99 discovery patients were divided at random into training and test sets in a 7:3 ratio. TCR V-J signatures able to tell the groups apart were searched for in a discovery cohort of 90 to 100 patients, of whom 43 had Graves' ophthalmopathy and around 57 had stable Graves' hyperthyroidism. Prospective prediction of ophthalmopathy was tested in an independent validation cohort of 18 to 20 hyperthyroidism patients and 17 patients who later progressed to ophthalmopathy. In addition, the study compared T-cell repertoires in thyroid tissue and in blood from over 5 Graves' hyperthyroidism patients. The paper describes TCR Vbeta CDR3 sequencing of more than 120 peripheral blood samples, made up of some 40 ophthalmopathy patients, more than 70 hyperthyroidism patients and 17 progressor patients.

The TCR beta CDR3 regions were amplified from RNA transcripts. A first-round RT-PCR of the TCR CDR3 used the HTBI primer set with the Qiagen OneStep RT-PCR kit. Libraries were constructed in a second round of multiplex PCR, after which size selection and purification were carried out. Libraries were sequenced paired-end with 100 bp reads on an Illumina HiSeq2000. The authors' analysis ran thus. SOAPnuke was used to process the raw data, with reads discarded if the reads contained adapters or uncalled bases, had a mean Phred below 15, or lacked an exact constant-primer or identifier match. High-quality paired reads were merged with COPE v1.2.5, and unique nucleotide sequences were defined as clonotypes. MiTCR v1.1 was used to align clonotypes to the IMGT TRBV, TRBD and TRBJ reference segments. The analysis included only V-J combinations with a frequency above 0.0001, which together covered 99.2% of the repertoires. A TCS score was defined as the ratio between F50 (clonal expansion) and ExV (chaos), using BLOSUM62-based TCRdist between CDR3 peptides within each V-J. Welch's t-statistics and random forest reduced approximately 520 V-J features to 10 to 15, which were used in a naive Bayes classifier (R e1071). The similarity between thyroid and blood repertoires was quantified using the Morisita-Horn index. TCRdb applied fastp at Q25 and MiXCR to the public reads, then kept only in-frame beta chains. A single entry per CDR3 protein holds the most common genes and DNA from its merged rows. The V and J calls were determined by TCRdb, not by the authors. This sample comprises approximately 870,000 distinct CDR3 sequences, more than 30% of them detected only once. The ten most abundant clones make up approximately 10% of the sample.

On the study overall, not on this receptor specifically: A 13 V-J signature model separated ophthalmopathy from stable hyperthyroidism, with around 88% sensitivity and around 84% specificity in cross-validation and 80%/75% in testing. In validation, the model predicted progression to ophthalmopathy a median of about 6.5 months before onset, with approximately 70% sensitivity and roughly 79% specificity. No statistical method was used to set the sample size in advance, and investigators knew the group allocation. Most expanded thyroid clonotypes (frequency above 0.001) were also found in blood, which suggests that blood repertoires may mirror thyroid immune responses.

Notes on this clonotype: No antigen is known for it. The final CDR3 position lacks the conserved phenylalanine or tryptophan, pointing to a likely read error.

The germline V gene supplies CDR1 SGDLS and CDR2 YYNGEE. V is clipped by 0 bases and J by 0 bases, and the sequence between their germline boundaries is 4 bases long. Both ends counted, the CDR3 spans 14 residues. Left in the record is the CDR3 DNA by itself, 42 bases read in frame from the first base. Stable Graves' hyperthyroidism was defined as the absence of progression to ophthalmopathy over 18 months of follow-up. Hyperthyroidism patients were aged 18 to 65 years and newly diagnosed, with disease duration of less than 2 months. The study excluded patients with uncontrolled infections, other autoimmune diseases, pregnancy or lactation. Diagnoses were based on clinical symptoms, serum thyroxine and TRAb, thyroid ultrasound and orbital computed tomography. PBMCs were separated from roughly 10 ml of fresh peripheral blood using Ficoll-Paque density gradient centrifugation. Total RNA was extracted using Trizol reagent, and RNA quality was assessed on an Agilent 2100 Bioanalyzer.

The sample taken for sequencing was blood. This TCR was sampled from a man aged 18 to 29 with Graves' hyperthyroidism. The receptor chain draws on TRBV9 and TRBJ1-5, with no confident D gene call. The CDR3 has the sequence CASSVGGSNQPQHL. The nucleotides are TGTGCCAGCAGCGTAGGGGGTAGCAATCAGCCCCAGCATCTT.